A single sample is the source of the 9 T cell receptor beta chains below, sequenced in a study of T cell changes during pregnancy in multiple sclerosis (dated by TCRdb to about 2019). Libraries came from the immunoSEQ multiplex PCR assay. The clones in this table, taken by TCRdb from immuneACCESS, are in-frame only. Not every clone is retained; where verified, under half of the shortfall comes from an unresolved V gene, and the cause of the rest is unknown. This sample comprises over 85,000 clones, 90% of them detected only once. The leading ten clones occupy around 0.78% of the sample. Sequenced material: peripheral blood, taken in the second trimester of pregnancy. These receptors were taken from a female donor in good health, enrolled as a control in a pregnancy study.

The genes are TRBV7-6 and TRBJ1-5, with D maybe TRBD1 (5 bases). The CDR3 has 15 residues. Per the germline V gene, CDR1 is SGHVS and CDR2 is FNYEAQ. Deletions cut 4 bases from V and 2 bases from J, with 12 bases between. CDR3 bases: TGTGCCAGCAGCTCCTCCACAGGTGGCAATCAGCCCCAGCATTTT. It codes for CASSSSTGGNQPQHF.

This clone was counted a few times. The V and J genes are TRBV9 and TRBJ1-6; 9 bases match TRBD1. The CDR3 loop spans 15 amino acids. J gave up 7 bases and V 4 bases, and 6 bases lay outside the gene matches. Germline V gives CDR1 SGDLS, CDR2 YYNGEE. The chain's CDR3 is CASSPGQGKNSPLHF. The CDR3 DNA reads as TGTGCCAGCAGCCCCGGACAGGGGAAGAATTCACCCCTCCACTTT. Full variable domain (remainder filled in from reference TRBV9 and TRBJ1-6): DSGVTQTPKHLITATGQRVTLRCSPRSGDLSVYWYQQSLDQGLQFLIQYYNGEERAKGNILERFSAQQFPDLHSELNLSSLELGDSALYFCASSPGQGKNSPLHFGNGTRLTVT.

The rearrangement uses TRBV4-2 and TRBJ1-6; TRBD1 might be the D (6 bases). This CDR3 has 17 residues. Trimming cost V 5 bases and J 0 bases, with 14 bases left between them. Germline assignment: CDR1 LGHNA and CDR2 YNFKEQ. The CDR3: CASSSGQSSSYNSPLHF. Written as DNA, the CDR3 is TGTGCCAGCAGCAGCGGACAGTCGAGCTCCTATAATTCACCCCTCCACTTT.

The J gene is TRBJ1-3, the V gene TRBV12-5; TRBD1 is a possible D gene (6 bases). CDR3 length: 14 residues. Germline V gene lookup returns CDR1 LGHNT and CDR2 FRNRAP. Deletions cut 6 bases from V and 0 bases from J, with 9 bases between. CDR3 DNA: TGTGCTAGTGGGCAGGGGAGCTCTGGAAACACCATATATTTT. Protein sequence: CASGQGSSGNTIYF.

The table lists this clone with many counts. The chain joins TRBV19 to TRBJ2-3, with D possibly matching TRBD1 (6 bases). Germline assignment: CDR1 LNHDA and CDR2 SQIVND (reference sequence). CDR3 length: 14 amino acids. Trimming shortened V by 5 bases and J by 8 bases, and 17 bases separated the two germline ends. CDR3 bases: TGTGCCAGTAGTTCCCCCACACAGGGACCTACGCAGTATTTT. Residues: CASSSPTQGPTQYF.

The CDR3 DNA sequence: TGTGCCAGCAGCCTTGCACCGACAGGGAATCAGCCCCAGCATTTT. Translating it yields CASSLAPTGNQPQHF. The V call is TRBV5-6, the J call TRBJ1-5, with TRBD1 matching over 7 bases. V lost 4 bases to trimming and J lost 4 bases; unmatched junction nucleotides: 8. Germline CDR1 reads SGHDT; CDR2 reads YYEEEE. The CDR3 extends over 15 amino acids.

This clone appeared a few times. The chain recombines TRBV7-6 with TRBJ2-2, with D perhaps matching TRBD1 (5 bases). The V end lost 6 bases, the J end lost 0 bases, and 14 bases lay between the germline ends. This CDR3 has 16 amino acids. The germline gives CDR1 SGHVS, CDR2 FNYEAQ. Here the CDR3 reads CASSSPTATNTGELFF. In DNA, the CDR3 is TGTGCCAGCAGTTCCCCGACAGCCACGAACACCGGGGAGCTGTTTTTT.

The J gene is TRBJ2-2, the V gene TRBV7-9; 10 bases map to TRBD1. V was clipped by 2 bases and J by 7 bases; unmatched bases: 4. CDR1 is SEHNR and CDR2 is FQNEAQ in the germline V gene (reference sequence). This CDR3 region has 15 residues. CDR3 in DNA: TGTGCCAGCAGCTTACGACAGGGGGCAAGCGGGGAGCTGTTTTTT. Its translation: CASSLRQGASGELFF.

The chain employs TRBV16 and TRBJ1-6, with TRBD1 matching 9 bases. V shed 6 bases, J shed 6 bases, and the junction held 3 bases outside the gene matches. The CDR3 has 14 amino acids. CDR1 KGHSY and CDR2 FQNENV come from the germline V gene. CDR3 region: CASRPDRGNSPLHF. DNA for the CDR3: TGTGCCAGCAGACCGGACAGGGGTAATTCACCCCTCCACTTT.